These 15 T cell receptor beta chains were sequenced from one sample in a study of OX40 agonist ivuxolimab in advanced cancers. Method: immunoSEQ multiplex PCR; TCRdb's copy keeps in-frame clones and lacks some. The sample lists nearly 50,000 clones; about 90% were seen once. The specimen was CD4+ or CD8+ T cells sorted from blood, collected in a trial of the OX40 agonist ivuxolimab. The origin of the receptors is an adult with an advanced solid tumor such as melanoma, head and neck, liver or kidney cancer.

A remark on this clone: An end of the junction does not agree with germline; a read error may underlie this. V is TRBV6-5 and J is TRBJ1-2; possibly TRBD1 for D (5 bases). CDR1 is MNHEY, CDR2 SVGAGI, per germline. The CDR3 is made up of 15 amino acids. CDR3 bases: TGTGCCGGCAGTACCGGATGGGGGAAGGTCTATGGCTACACCTTC. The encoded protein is CAGSTGWGKVYGYTF.

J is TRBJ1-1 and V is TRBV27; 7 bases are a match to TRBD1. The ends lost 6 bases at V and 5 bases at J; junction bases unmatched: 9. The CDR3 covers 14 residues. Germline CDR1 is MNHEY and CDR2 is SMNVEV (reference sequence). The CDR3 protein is CASRLGTARTEAFF. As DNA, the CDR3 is TGTGCCAGCAGATTAGGGACAGCGAGGACTGAAGCTTTCTTT.

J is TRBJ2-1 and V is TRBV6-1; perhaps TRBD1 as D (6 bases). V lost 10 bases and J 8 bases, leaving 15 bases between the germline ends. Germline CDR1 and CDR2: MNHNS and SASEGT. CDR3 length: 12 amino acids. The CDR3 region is CATRGYRDEQFF. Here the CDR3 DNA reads TGTGCCACCAGGGGATATAGGGATGAGCAGTTCTTC.

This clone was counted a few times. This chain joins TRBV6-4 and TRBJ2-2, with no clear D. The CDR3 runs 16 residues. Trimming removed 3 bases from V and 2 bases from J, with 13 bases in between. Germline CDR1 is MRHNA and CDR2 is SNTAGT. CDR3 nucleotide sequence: TGTGCCAGCAGTGAGATAGGGTCAGGCAACACCGGGGAGCTGTTTTTT. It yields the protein CASSEIGSGNTGELFF.

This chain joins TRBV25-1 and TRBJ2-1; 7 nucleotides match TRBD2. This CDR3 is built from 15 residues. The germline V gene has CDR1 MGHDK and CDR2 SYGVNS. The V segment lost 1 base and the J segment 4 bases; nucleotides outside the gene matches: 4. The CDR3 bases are TGTGCCAGCAGTGAATTTCAGGGACTATACAATGAGCAGTTCTTC. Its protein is CASSEFQGLYNEQFF.

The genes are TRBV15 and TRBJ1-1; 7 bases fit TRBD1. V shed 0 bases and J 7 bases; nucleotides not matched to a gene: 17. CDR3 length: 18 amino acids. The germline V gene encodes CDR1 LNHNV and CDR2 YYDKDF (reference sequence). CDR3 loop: CATSRDQSPGQRKGEAFF. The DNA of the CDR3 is TGTGCCACCAGCAGAGACCAAAGCCCGGGACAGCGGAAGGGTGAAGCTTTCTTT.

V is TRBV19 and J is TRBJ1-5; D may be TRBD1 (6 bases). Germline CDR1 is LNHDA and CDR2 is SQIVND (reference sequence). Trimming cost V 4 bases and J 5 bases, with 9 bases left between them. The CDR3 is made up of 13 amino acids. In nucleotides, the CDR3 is TGTGCCAGTAGTACCAGGGGTCATCAGCCCCAGCATTTT. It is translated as CASSTRGHQPQHF. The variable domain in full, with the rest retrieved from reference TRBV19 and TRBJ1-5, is DGGITQSPKYLFRKEGQNVTLSCEQNLNHDAMYWYRQDPGQGLRLIYYSQIVNDFQKGDIAEGYSVSREKKESFPLTVTSAQKNPTAFYLCASSTRGHQPQHFGDGTRLSIL.

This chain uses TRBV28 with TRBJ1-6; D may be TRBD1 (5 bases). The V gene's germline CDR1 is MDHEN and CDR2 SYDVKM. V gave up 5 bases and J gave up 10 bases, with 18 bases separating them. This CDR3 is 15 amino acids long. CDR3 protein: CASSPRDGGWSPLHF. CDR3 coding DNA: TGTGCCAGCAGTCCCCGGGACGGGGGTTGGTCACCCCTCCACTTT. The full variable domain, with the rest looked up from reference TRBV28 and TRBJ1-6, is DVKVTQSSRYLVKRTGEKVFLECVQDMDHENMFWYRQDPGLGLRLIYFSYDVKMKEKGDIPEGYSVSREKKERFSLILESASTNQTSMYLCASSPRDGGWSPLHFGNGTRLTVT.

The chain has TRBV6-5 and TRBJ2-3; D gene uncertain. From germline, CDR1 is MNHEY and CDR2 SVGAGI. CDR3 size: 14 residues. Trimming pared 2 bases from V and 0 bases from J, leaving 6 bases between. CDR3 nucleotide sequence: TGTGCCAGCAGTTACGAGGACAGCACAGATACGCAGTATTTT. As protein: CASSYEDSTDTQYF.

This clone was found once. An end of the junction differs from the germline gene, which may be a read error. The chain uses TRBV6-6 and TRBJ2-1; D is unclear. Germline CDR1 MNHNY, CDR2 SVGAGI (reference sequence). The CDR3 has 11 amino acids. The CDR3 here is CASKSSNEQFF. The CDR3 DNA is TGTGCCAGCAAATCCTCCAATGAGCAGTTCTTC.

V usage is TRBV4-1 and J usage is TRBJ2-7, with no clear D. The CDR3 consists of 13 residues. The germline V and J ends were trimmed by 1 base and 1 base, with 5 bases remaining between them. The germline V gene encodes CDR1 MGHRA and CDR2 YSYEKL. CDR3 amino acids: CASSQAGSYEQYV. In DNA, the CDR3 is TGCGCCAGCAGCCAAGCCGGATCCTACGAGCAGTACGTC.

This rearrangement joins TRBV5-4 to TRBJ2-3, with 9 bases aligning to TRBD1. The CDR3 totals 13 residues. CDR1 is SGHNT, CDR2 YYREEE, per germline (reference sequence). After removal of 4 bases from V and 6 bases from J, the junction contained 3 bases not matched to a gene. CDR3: CASSAGTGDTQYF. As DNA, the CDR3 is TGTGCCAGCAGCGCCGGGACAGGGGATACGCAGTATTTT.

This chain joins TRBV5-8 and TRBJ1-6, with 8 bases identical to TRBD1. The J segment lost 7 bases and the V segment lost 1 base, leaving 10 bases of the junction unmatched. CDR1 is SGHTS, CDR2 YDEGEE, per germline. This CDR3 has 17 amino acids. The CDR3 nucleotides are TGTGCCAGCAGCTTGAGGGCAGGGGGCGCGGAGAATTCACCCCTCCACTTT. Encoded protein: CASSLRAGGAENSPLHF.

CDR3 in amino acids: CASSGKTSGGSSYEQYF. In DNA form, the CDR3 reads TGTGCCAGCAGTGGTAAGACTAGCGGGGGATCGTCCTACGAGCAGTACTTC. The rearrangement joins TRBV2 to TRBJ2-7, with 12 bases that match TRBD2. The V and J ends lost 4 bases and 1 base, in that order; junction bases with no gene match: 8. This CDR3 contains 17 residues. Germline loops: CDR1 SNHLY, CDR2 FYNNEI.

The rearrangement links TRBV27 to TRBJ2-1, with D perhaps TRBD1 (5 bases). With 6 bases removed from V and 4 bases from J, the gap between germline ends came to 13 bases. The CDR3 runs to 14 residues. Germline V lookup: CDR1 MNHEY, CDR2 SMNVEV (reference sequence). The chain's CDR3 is CASRWGSYYNEQFF. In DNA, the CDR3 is TGTGCCAGCAGATGGGGCTCATATTACAATGAGCAGTTCTTC.